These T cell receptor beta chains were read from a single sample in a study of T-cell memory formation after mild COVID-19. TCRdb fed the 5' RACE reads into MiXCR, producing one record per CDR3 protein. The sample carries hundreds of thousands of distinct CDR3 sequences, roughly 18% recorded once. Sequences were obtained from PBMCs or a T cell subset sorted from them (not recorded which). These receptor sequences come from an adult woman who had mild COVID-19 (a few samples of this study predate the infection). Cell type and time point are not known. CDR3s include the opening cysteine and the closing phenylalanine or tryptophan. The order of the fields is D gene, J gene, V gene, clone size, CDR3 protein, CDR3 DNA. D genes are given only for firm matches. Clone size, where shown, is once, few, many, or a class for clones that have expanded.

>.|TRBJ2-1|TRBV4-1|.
CASTGTAVYNEQFF
TGCGCCAGCACAGGGACCGCAGTATACAATGAGCAGTTCTTC
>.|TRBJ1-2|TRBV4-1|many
CASSQEDTTTPGSRGGYTF
TGCGCCAGCAGCCAAGAGGACACCACTACGCCAGGCTCGAGGGGTGGCTACACCTTC
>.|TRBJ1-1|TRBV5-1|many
CASRFGGYTEAFF
TGCGCCAGCAGGTTCGGCGGGTACACTGAAGCTTTCTTT
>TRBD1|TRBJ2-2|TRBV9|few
CASSGVAGQGNTGELFF
TGTGCCAGCAGCGGCGTGGCGGGACAGGGTAACACCGGGGAGCTGTTTTTT
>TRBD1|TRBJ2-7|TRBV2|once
CASTGETGASYEQYF
TGTGCCAGCACCGGGGAGACAGGGGCCTCCTACGAGCAGTACTTC
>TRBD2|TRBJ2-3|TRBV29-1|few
CSLVSGGPGDTQYF
TGCAGCCTTGTTAGCGGGGGGCCGGGAGATACGCAGTATTTT
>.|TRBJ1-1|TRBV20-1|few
CSARDRRGPNTEAFF
TGCAGTGCTAGAGATCGGAGGGGCCCGAACACTGAAGCTTTCTTT
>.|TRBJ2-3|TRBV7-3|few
CASSLPEGDMDTQYF
TGTGCCAGCAGCCTCCCGGAAGGGGATATGGATACGCAGTATTTT
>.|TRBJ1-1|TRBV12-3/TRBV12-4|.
CASSLAAEGNTEAFF
TGTGCCAGCAGTTTAGCCGCGGAGGGGAACACTGAAGCTTTCTTT
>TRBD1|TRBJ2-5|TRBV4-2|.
CASSHSGTGAPGRETQYF
TGTGCCAGCAGCCACTCCGGGACAGGGGCCCCGGGGCGAGAGACCCAGTACTTC
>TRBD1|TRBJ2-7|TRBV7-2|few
CASSPGDRPYEQYF
TGTGCCAGCAGCCCCGGGGACAGACCCTACGAGCAGTACTTC
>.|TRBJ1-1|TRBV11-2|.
CASSLDSTTAGNTEAFF
TGTGCCAGCAGCTTAGATTCGACAACCGCGGGGAACACTGAAGCTTTCTTT
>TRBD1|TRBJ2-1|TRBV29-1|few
CSVNPGTAYNEQFF
TGCAGCGTCAATCCCGGGACAGCCTACAATGAGCAGTTCTTC
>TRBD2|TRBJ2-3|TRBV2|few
CARGSGGTDTQYF
TGTGCCAGGGGCAGCGGGGGCACAGATACGCAGTATTTT
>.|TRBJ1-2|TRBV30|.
CAWSGDGRGGEGYTF
TGTGCCTGGAGTGGAGATGGTAGGGGGGGGGAAGGCTACACCTTC
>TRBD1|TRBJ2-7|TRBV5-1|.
CASSLDRGHSYEQYF
TGCGCCAGCAGCTTGGACAGGGGACACTCCTACGAGCAGTACTTC
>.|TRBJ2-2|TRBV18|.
CASSPSPGAGELFF
TGTGCCAGCTCACCATCACCGGGGGCCGGGGAGCTGTTTTTT
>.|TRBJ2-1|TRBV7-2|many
CASSFAVYNEQFF
TGTGCCAGCAGCTTTGCAGTCTACAATGAGCAGTTCTTC
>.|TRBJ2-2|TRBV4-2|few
CASSTRDHTTNTGELFF
TGTGCCAGCAGCACCCGGGACCACACCACGAACACCGGGGAGCTGTTTTTT
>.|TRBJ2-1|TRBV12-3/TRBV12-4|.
CASRPGLTVLGEQFF
TGTGCCAGCAGACCGGGTTTGACGGTTCTGGGTGAGCAGTTCTTC
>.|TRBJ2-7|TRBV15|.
CATSGRDLGYEQYF
TGTGCCACCAGCGGCCGGGACCTGGGCTACGAGCAGTACTTC
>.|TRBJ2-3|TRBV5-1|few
CASSLADRRSDTQYF
TGCGCCAGCAGCTTGGCCGACCGGAGGTCAGATACGCAGTATTTT
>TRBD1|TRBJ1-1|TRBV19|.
CASNPDRGYGTEAFF
TGTGCCAGTAATCCCGACAGGGGGTATGGCACTGAAGCTTTCTTT
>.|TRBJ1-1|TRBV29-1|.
CSVVRDRAEAFF
TGCAGCGTTGTTAGGGATAGGGCTGAAGCTTTCTTT
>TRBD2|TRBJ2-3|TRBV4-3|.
CASSQTSATDTQYF
TGCGCCAGCAGCCAGACTAGCGCTACAGATACGCAGTATTTT
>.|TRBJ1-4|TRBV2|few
CASSEANYLAEKLFF
TGTGCCAGCAGTGAAGCTAACTACTTGGCTGAAAAACTGTTTTTT
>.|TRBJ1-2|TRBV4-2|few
CASSQVGDGRGYTF
TGTGCCAGCAGCCAGGTGGGGGACGGTAGAGGCTACACCTTC
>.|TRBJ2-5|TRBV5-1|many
CASSLEPRQETQYF
TGCGCCAGCAGCTTGGAGCCTCGACAAGAGACCCAGTACTTC
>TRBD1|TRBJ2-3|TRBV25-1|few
CASVASGQGTDTQYF
TGTGCCAGCGTCGCTTCGGGACAGGGGACAGATACGCAGTATTTT
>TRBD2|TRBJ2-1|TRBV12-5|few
CASGPLAGGIHNEQFF
TGTGCTAGTGGTCCCTTAGCGGGAGGAATACACAATGAGCAGTTCTTC
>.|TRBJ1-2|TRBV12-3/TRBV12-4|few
CASTTANYGYTF
TGTGCCAGCACCACAGCTAACTATGGCTACACCTTC